These T cell receptor beta chains were read from a single sample in a study of T cell responses to AZD1222 COVID-19 vaccine. The assay was immunoSEQ multiplex PCR, and TCRdb's table has in-frame clones only and misses some. This table holds 150,000 or so clones, more than 85% found once. The source material was peripheral blood, sampled on day 0 of AZD1222 vaccination. All receptors come from an adult in good health. Both conserved end residues are part of each CDR3. D genes are given only for firm matches. Some rows mark clone size as missing; the rest say once, few, many or name a class of expanded clone.

d_gene	abundance	v_gene	j_gene	CDR3aa	CDR3nt
TRBD1	-	TRBV11-2	TRBJ1-2	CASSAGGQSSYGYTF	TGTGCCAGCAGCGCCGGGGGACAGTCTTCCTATGGCTACACCTTC
-	-	TRBV4-2	TRBJ2-5	CASSQEGAEGETQYF	TGTGCCAGCAGCCAAGAGGGGGCAGAAGGAGAGACCCAGTACTTC
-	-	TRBV27	TRBJ1-5	CASSLAGFNQPQHF	TGTGCCAGCAGCTTGGCGGGGTTCAATCAGCCCCAGCATTTT
TRBD2	-	TRBV19	TRBJ2-7	CASSLQTSGRPHEQYF	TGTGCCAGTAGTCTACAAACTAGCGGGAGGCCCCACGAGCAGTACTTC
TRBD1	once	TRBV5-8	TRBJ2-1	CASPRDRANNEQFF	TGTGCCAGCCCCAGGGACAGGGCTAACAATGAGCAGTTCTTC
-	few	TRBV19	TRBJ1-1	CASSMDPRGNTEAFF	TGTGCCAGTAGTATGGATCCAAGGGGGAACACTGAAGCTTTCTTT
-	-	TRBV5-1	TRBJ1-4	CASSLNSPPATNEKLFF	TGCGCCAGCAGCTTGAACTCTCCGCCGGCAACTAATGAAAAACTGTTTTTT
-	-	TRBV6-5	TRBJ2-7	CASAIPRAGDYEQYF	TGTGCCAGCGCCATTCCCCGGGCAGGGGACTACGAGCAGTACTTC
TRBD1	-	TRBV6-5	TRBJ1-1	CATVPDRADTEAFF	TGTGCCACCGTACCGGACAGGGCGGACACTGAAGCTTTCTTT
-	-	TRBV6-2/TRBV6-3	TRBJ1-6	CASSYVVSSPLHF	TGTGCCAGCAGTTACGTCGTTAGCTCACCCCTCCACTTT
-	-	TRBV5-1	TRBJ1-2	CASSPAPGNYGYTF	TGCGCCAGCAGCCCGGCCCCGGGAAACTATGGCTACACCTTC
TRBD1	-	TRBV11-3	TRBJ2-7	CASSSYRDSPSYEQYF	TGTGCCAGCAGCTCCTACCGGGACAGCCCTTCCTACGAGCAGTACTTC
TRBD2	-	TRBV7-2	TRBJ2-4	CASSFSGGASGNIQYF	TGTGCCAGCAGCTTTAGCGGGGGGGCGTCTGGCAACATTCAGTACTTC